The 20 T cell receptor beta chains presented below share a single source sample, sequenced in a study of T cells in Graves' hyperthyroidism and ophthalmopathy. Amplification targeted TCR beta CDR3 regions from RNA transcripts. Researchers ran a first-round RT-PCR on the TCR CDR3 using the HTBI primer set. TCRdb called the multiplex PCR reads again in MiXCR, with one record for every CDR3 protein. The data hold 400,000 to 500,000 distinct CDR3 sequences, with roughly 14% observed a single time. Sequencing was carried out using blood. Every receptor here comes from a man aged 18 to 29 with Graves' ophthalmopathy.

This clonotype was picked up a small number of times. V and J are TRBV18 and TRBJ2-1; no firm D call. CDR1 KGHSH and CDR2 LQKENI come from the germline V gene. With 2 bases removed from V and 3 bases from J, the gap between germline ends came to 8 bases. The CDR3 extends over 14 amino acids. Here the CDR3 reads CASSPGYGYNEQFF. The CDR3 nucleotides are TGTGCCAGCTCACCAGGGTATGGCTACAATGAGCAGTTCTTC. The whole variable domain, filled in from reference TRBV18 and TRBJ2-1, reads NAGVMQNPRHLVRRRGQEARLRCSPMKGHSHVYWYRQLPEEGLKFMVYLQKENIIDESGMPKERFSAEFPKEGPSILRIQQVVRGDSAAYFCASSPGYGYNEQFFGPGTRLTVL.

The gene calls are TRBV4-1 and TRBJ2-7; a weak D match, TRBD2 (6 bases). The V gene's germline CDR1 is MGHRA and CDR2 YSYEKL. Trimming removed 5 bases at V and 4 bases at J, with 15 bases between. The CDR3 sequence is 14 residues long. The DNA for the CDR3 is TGCGCCAGCAGCTATATGGCAGGGAGGTACGAGCAGTACTTC. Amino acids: CASSYMAGRYEQYF.

The CDR3 protein is CATSETRGMQQYF. The CDR3 coding sequence is TGTGCCACCAGTGAAACCAGGGGGATGCAGCAGTACTTC. This rearrangement joins TRBV24-1 to TRBJ2-7; the match to TRBD1 covers 7 bases. From germline, CDR1 is KGHDR and CDR2 SFDVKD. J lost 8 bases, V lost 4 bases, and 7 bases had no gene match. CDR3 length equals 13 residues.

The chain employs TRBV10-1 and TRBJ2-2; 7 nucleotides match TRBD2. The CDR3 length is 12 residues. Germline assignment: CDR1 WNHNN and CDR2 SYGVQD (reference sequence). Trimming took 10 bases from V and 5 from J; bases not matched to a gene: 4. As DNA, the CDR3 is TGCGCCACCCAGGGAGGGACCGGGGAGCTGTTTTTT. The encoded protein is CATQGGTGELFF.

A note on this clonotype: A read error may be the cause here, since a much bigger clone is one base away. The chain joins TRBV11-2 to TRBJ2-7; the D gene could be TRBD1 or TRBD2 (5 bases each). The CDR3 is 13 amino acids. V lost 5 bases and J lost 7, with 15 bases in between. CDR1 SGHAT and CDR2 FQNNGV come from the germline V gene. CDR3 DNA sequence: TGTGCCAGCAGCCGCGGAGAGGGGTGGGAGCAGTACTTC. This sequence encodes CASSRGEGWEQYF.

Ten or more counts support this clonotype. DNA of the CDR3: TGTGCCAGCAGTTACTCTAGGCTAGCGGGAGGAAAAGAGTCCTACGAGCAGTACTTC. Translating it yields CASSYSRLAGGKESYEQYF. The chain recombines TRBV6-6 with TRBJ2-7; 11 nucleotides align to TRBD2. The ends lost 0 bases at V and 1 base at J; junction bases unmatched: 11. The germline V gene encodes CDR1 MNHNY and CDR2 SVGAGI (reference sequence). CDR3 length equals 19 residues.

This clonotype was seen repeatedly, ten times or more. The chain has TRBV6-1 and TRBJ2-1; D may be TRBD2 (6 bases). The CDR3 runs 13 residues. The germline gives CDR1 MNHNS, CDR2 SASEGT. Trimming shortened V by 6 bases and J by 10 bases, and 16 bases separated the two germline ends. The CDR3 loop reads CASRGWRDGEQFF. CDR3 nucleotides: TGTGCCAGCAGGGGCTGGAGGGATGGGGAGCAGTTCTTC.

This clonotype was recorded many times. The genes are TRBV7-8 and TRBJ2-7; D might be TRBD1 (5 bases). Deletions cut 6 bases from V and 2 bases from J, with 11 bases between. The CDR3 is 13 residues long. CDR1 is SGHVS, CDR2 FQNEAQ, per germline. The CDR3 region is CASSQGPAYEQYF. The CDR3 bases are TGTGCCAGCAGTCAGGGCCCCGCCTACGAGCAGTACTTC.

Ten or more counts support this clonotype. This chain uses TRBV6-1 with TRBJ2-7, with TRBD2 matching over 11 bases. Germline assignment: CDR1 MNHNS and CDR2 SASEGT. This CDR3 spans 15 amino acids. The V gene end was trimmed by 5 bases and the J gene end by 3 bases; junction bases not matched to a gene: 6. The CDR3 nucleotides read TGTGCCAGCAGTCCTACTAGCGGGGGACTCTACGAGCAGTACTTC. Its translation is CASSPTSGGLYEQYF.

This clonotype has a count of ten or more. The CDR3 protein is CATPSGTNTEAFF. The CDR3 nucleotides read TGTGCCACCCCCAGTGGGACGAACACTGAAGCTTTCTTT. This chain uses TRBV6-1 with TRBJ1-1; D might be TRBD1 (5 bases). Deletions cut 10 bases from V and 1 base from J, with 13 bases between. This CDR3 is built from 13 residues. Germline loops: CDR1 MNHNS, CDR2 SASEGT.

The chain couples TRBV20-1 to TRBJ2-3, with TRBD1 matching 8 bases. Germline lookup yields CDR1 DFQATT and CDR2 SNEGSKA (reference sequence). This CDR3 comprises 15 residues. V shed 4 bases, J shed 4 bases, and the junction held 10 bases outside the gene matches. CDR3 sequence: CSAKTDRDVSDTQYF. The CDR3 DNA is TGCAGTGCTAAGACGGACAGGGATGTCTCAGATACGCAGTATTTT.

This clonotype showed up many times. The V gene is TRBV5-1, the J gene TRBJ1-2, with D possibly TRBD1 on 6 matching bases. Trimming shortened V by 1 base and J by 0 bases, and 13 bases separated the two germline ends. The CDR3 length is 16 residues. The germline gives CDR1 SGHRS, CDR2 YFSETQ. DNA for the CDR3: TGCGCCAGCAGCTTGATTGGGGGCCTGTCTAACTATGGCTACACCTTC. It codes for CASSLIGGLSNYGYTF.

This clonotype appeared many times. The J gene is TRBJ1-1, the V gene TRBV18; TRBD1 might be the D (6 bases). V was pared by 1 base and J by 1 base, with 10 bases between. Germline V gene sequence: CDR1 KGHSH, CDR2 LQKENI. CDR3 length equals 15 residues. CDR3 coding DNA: TGTGCCAGCTCACCACGATCAGGGGAGAACACTGAAGCTTTCTTT. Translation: CASSPRSGENTEAFF.

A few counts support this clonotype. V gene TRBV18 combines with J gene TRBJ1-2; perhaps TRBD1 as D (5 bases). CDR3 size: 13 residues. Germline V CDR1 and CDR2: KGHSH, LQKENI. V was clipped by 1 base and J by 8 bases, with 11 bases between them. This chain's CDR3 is CASSPQDRGGYTF. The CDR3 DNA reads TGTGCCAGCTCACCACAAGACCGGGGGGGCTACACCTTC.

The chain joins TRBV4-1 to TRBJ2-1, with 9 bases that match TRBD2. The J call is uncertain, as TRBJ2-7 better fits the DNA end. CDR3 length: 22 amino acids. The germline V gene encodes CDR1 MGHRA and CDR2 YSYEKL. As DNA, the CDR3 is TGCGCCAGCAGCCAAGGGGGGCGCGGGGGGGGGTCGTCCCTAGCGGGCTACAATGAGCAGTACTTC. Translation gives CASSQGGRGGGSSLAGYNEQYF.

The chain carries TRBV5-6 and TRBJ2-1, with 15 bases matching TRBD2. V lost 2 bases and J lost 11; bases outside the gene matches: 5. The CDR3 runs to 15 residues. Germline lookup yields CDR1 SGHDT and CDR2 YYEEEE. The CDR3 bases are TGTGCCAGCAGCTTAGGGACTAGCGGGGGGCTAAAGCAGTTCTTC. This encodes CASSLGTSGGLKQFF.

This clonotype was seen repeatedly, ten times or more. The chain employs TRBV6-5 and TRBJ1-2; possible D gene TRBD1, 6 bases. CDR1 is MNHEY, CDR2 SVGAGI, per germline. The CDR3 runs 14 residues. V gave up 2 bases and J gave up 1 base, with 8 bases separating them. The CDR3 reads CASSYGTINYGYTF. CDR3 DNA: TGTGCCAGCAGTTACGGGACAATTAACTATGGCTACACCTTC.

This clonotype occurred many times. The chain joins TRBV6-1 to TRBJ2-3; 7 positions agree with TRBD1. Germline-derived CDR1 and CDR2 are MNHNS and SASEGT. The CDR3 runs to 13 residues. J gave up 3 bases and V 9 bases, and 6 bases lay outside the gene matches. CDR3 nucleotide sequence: TGTGCCAGTAACAGACAGGGAACAGATACGCAGTATTTT. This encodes CASNRQGTDTQYF.

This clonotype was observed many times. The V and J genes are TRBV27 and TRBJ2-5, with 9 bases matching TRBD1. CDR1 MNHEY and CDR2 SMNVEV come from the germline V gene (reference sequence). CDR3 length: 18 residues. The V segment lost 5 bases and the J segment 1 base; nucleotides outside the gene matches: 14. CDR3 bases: TGTGCCAGCAGTAGGGCCCCCCCCGGGACAGGGAGCCAAGAGACCCAGTACTTC. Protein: CASSRAPPGTGSQETQYF.

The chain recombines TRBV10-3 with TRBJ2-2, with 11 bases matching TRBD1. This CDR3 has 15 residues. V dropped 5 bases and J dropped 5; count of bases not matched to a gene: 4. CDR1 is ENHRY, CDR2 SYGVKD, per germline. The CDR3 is CAISPGQGVTGELFF. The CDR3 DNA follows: TGTGCCATCAGTCCGGGACAGGGGGTGACCGGGGAGCTGTTTTTT.